This T cell receptor (beta chain) emerged from a study of CD8+CD57+ T cells in acquired aplastic anemia. Study background: Mean yield of DNA from sorted CD4+ and CD8+ cells was 3 to 3.5 ug.

Patients selected for sequencing had displayed CD8+CD57+ cell expansion by flow cytometry. This clonotype was observed at least ten times. The template for TCR beta VDJ and CDR3 sequence profiling was genomic DNA. TCRdb called the reads again in MiXCR, with one record for every CDR3 protein. The data show approximately 190,000 distinct CDR3 sequences, with 48% seen just once and around a tenth held by the top ten. V lost 4 bases, J lost 7 bases, and 16 bases lay in between. CDR1 and CDR2 (germline): SQVTM, ANQGSEA. This CDR3 spans 14 amino acids. The receptor's source is a human donor with aplastic anemia. Sequenced material: sorted CD4+, CD8+, or CD8+CD57+ T cells (not recorded which) from PBMCs. This chain joins TRBV29-1 and TRBJ1-4; D is ambiguous. The CDR3 loop is CSVAQDHGGEKLFF. CDR3 in DNA: TGCAGCGTTGCCCAGGACCACGGAGGTGAAAAACTGTTTTTT.